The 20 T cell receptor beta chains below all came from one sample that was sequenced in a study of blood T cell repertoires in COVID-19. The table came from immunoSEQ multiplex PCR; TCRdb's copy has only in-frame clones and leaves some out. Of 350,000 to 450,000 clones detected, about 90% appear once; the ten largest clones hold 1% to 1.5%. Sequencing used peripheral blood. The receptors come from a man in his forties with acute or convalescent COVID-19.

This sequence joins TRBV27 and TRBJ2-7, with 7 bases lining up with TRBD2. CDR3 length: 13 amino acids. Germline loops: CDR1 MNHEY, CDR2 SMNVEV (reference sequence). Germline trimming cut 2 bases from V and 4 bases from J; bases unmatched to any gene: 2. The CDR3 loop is CASSLRAGYEQYF. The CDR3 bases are TGTGCCAGCAGTTTACGAGCGGGATACGAGCAGTACTTC.

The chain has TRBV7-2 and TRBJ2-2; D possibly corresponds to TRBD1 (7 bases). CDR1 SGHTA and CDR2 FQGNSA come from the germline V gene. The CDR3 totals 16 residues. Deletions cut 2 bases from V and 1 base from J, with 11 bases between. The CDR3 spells CASSLRRGLNTGELFF. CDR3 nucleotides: TGTGCCAGCAGCTTAAGGAGGGGGCTGAACACCGGGGAGCTGTTTTTT.

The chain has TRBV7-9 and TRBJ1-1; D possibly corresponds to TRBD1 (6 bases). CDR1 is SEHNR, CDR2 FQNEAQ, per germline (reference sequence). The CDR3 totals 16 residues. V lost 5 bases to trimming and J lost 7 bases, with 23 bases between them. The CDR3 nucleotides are TGTGCCAGCAGCCCGATGGTGGGGGGGGGCCCCCTTGAAGCTTTCTTT. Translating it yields CASSPMVGGGPLEAFF. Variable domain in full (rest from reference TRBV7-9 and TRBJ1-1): DTGVSQNPRHKITKRGQNVTFRCDPISEHNRLYWYRQTLGQGPEFLTYFQNEAQLEKSRLLSDRFSAERPKGSFSTLEIQRTEQGDSAMYLCASSPMVGGGPLEAFFGQGTRLTVV.

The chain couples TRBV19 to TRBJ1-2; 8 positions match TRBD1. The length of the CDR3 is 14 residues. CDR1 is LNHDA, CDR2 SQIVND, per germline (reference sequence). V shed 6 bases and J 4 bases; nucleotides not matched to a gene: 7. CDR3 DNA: TGTGCCAGTAGGCGGACAGGGCCCGTCTATGGCTACACCTTC. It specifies CASRRTGPVYGYTF.

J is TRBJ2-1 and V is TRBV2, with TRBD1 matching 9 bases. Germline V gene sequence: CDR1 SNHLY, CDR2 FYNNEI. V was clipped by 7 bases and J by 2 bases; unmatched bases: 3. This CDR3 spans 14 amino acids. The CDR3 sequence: CASTGQGTYNEQFF. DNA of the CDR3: TGTGCCAGCACCGGACAGGGGACCTACAATGAGCAGTTCTTC.

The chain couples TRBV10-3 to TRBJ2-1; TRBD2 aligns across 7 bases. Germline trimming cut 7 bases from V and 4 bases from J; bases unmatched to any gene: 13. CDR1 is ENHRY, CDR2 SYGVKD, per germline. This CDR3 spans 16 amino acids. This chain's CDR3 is CAIKGYSAGEYNEQFF. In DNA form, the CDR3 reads TGTGCCATCAAAGGGTATTCGGCGGGAGAGTACAATGAGCAGTTCTTC.

The CDR3 bases are TGTGCCAGCAGTTACACGGTCAGGACTAGCGGGGACACCCAGTACTTC. It codes for CASSYTVRTSGDTQYF. The chain has TRBV6-2 or TRBV6-3 and TRBJ2-5, with 12 positions matching TRBD2. The CDR3 consists of 16 residues. Germline V gene data show CDR1 as MNHEY and CDR2 as SVGEGT. Trimming cost V 2 bases and J 8 bases; bases outside gene matches: 9.

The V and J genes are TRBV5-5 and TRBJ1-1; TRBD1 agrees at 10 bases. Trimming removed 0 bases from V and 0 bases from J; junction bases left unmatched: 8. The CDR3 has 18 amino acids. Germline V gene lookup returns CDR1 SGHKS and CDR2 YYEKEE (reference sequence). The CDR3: CASSLAGTGAPMNTEAFF. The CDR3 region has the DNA TGTGCCAGCAGCTTGGCCGGGACAGGGGCCCCAATGAACACTGAAGCTTTCTTT.

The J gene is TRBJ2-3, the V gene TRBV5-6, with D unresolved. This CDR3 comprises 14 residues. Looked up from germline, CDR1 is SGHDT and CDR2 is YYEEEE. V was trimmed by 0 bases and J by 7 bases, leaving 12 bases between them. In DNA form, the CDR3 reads TGTGCCAGCAGCTTGGGCCCAGAGGAAAATACGCAGTATTTT. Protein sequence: CASSLGPEENTQYF.

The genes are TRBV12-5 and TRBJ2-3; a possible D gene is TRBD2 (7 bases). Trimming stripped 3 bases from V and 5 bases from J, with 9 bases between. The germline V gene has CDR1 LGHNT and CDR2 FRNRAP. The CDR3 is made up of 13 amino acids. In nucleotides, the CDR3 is TGTGCTAGTGGTTTAGGGGGGGGAGATACGCAGTATTTT. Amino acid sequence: CASGLGGGDTQYF.

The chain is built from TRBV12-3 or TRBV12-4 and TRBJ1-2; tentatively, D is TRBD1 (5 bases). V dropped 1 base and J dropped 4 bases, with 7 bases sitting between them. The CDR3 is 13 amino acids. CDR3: CASSLDQGYGYTF. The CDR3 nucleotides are TGTGCCAGCAGTTTAGACCAGGGCTATGGCTACACCTTC.

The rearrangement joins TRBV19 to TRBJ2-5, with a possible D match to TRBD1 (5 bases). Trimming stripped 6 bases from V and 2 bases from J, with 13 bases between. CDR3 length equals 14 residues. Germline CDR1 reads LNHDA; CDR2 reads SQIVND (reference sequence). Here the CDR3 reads CASRQGHSQETQYF. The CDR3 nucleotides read TGTGCCAGTAGACAAGGACACTCACAAGAGACCCAGTACTTC.

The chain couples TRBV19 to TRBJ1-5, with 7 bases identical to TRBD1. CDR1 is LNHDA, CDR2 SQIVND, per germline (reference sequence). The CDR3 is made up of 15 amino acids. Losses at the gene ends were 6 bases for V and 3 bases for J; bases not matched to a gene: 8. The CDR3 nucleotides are TGTGCCAGTAGCCCTGACCAGGGGGTCAATCAGCCCCAGCATTTT. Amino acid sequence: CASSPDQGVNQPQHF.

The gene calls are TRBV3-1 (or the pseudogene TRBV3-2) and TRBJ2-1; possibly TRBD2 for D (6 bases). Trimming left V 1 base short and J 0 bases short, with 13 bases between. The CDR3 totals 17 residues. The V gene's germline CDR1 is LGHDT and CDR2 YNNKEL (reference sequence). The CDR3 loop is CASSQAGVLTSYNEQFF. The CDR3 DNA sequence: TGTGCCAGCAGCCAAGCGGGGGTTTTAACCTCCTACAATGAGCAGTTCTTC.

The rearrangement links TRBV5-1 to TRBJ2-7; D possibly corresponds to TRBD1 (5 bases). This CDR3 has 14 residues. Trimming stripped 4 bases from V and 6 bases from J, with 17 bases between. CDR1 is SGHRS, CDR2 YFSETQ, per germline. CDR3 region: CASSAYNRKGEQYF. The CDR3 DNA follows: TGCGCCAGCAGCGCTTACAACAGGAAGGGCGAGCAGTACTTC.

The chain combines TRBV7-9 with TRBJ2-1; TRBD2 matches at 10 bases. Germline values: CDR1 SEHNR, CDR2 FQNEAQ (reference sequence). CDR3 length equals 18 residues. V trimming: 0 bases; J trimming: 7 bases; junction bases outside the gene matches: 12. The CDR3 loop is CASSLALVASGRTNEQFF. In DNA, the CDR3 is TGTGCCAGCAGCTTAGCGCTTGTGGCTAGCGGGAGAACTAATGAGCAGTTCTTC. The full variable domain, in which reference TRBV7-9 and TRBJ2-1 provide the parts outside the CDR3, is DTGVSQNPRHKITKRGQNVTFRCDPISEHNRLYWYRQTLGQGPEFLTYFQNEAQLEKSRLLSDRFSAERPKGSFSTLEIQRTEQGDSAMYLCASSLALVASGRTNEQFFGPGTRLTVL.

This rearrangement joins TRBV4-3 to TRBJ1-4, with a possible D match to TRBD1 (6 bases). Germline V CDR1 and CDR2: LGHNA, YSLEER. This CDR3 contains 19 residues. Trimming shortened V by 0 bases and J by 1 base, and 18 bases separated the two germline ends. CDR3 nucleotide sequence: TGCGCCAGCAGCCAAGAAACTATCAGGGGTTCGCGAACTAATGAAAAACTGTTTTTT. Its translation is CASSQETIRGSRTNEKLFF.

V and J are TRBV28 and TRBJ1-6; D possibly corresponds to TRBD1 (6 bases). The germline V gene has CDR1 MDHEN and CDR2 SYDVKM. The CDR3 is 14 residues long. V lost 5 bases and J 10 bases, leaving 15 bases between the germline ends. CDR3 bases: TGTGCCAGCAGTCCACAGGGTCTTGGGTCACCCCTCCACTTT. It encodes CASSPQGLGSPLHF.

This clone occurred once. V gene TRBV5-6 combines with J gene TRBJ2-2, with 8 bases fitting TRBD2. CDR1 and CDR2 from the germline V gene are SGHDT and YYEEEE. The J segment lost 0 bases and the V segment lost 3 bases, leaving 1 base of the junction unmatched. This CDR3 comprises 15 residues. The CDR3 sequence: CASSYSGTNTGELFF. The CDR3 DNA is TGTGCCAGCAGCTATAGCGGGACGAACACCGGGGAGCTGTTTTTT.

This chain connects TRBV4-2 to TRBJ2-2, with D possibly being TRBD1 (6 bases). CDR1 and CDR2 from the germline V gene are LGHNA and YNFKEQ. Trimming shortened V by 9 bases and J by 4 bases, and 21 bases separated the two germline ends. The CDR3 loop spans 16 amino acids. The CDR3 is CASLPQGSRSTGELFF. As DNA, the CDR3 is TGTGCCAGTTTACCTCAGGGGAGTAGAAGCACCGGGGAGCTGTTTTTT.